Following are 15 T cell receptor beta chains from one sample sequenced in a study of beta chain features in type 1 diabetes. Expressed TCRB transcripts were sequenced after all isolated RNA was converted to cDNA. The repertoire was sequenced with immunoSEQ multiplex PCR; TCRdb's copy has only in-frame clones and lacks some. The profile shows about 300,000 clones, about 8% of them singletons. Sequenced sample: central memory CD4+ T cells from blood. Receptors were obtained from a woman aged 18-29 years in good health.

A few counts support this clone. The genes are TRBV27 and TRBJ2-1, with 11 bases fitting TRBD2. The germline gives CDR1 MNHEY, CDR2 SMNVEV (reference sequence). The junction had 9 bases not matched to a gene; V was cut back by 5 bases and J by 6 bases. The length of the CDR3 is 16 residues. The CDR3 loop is CASSPRGTSGSNEQFF. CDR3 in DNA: TGTGCCAGCAGTCCACGCGGGACTAGCGGATCCAATGAGCAGTTCTTC.

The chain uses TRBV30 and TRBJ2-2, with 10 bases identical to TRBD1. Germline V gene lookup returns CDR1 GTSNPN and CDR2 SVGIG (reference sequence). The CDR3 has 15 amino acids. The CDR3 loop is CAMWDRGPGTGELFF. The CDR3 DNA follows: TGTGCGATGTGGGACAGGGGCCCGGGGACCGGGGAGCTGTTTTTT.

The CDR3 region has the DNA TGTGCCAGCACGAAATACGCAGGGGCTAGCGGGACCTACGAGCAGTACTTC. This encodes CASTKYAGASGTYEQYF. The chain couples TRBV27 to TRBJ2-7; 9 nucleotides align to TRBD2. Germline CDR1 and CDR2: MNHEY and SMNVEV (reference sequence). J lost 2 bases, V lost 7 bases, and 15 bases had no gene match. This CDR3 contains 17 residues.

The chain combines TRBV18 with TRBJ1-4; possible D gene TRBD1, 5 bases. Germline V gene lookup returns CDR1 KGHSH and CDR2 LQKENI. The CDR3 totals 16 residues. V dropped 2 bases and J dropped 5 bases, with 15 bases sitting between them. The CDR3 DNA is TGTGCCAGCTCACCAAAAGGGGTACGTCGGAATGAAAAACTGTTTTTT. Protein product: CASSPKGVRRNEKLFF.

As DNA, the CDR3 is TGTGCCAGCAGTGAGTGGGGTTACGAGCAGTACGTC. Residues: CASSEWGYEQYV. The J gene is TRBJ2-7, the V gene TRBV27; the D is unclear. This CDR3 is 12 amino acids long. The germline V gene has CDR1 MNHEY and CDR2 SMNVEV (reference sequence). V lost 5 bases and J lost 4, with 9 bases in between.

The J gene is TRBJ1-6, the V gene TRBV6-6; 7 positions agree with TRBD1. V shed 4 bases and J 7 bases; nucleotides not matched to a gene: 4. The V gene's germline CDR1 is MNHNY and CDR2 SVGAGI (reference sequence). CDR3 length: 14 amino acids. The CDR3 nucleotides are TGTGCCAGCAGTTTCACAGGGGAAAATTCACCCCTCCACTTT. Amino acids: CASSFTGENSPLHF.

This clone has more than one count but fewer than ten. CDR3 coding DNA: TGTGCCAGCAGCAGAAGGGACAGCACTTTCTCTGGAAACACCATATATTTT. Amino acids: CASSRRDSTFSGNTIYF. This chain uses TRBV7-9 with TRBJ1-3; 7 bases are shared with TRBD1. Germline V lookup: CDR1 SEHNR, CDR2 FQNEAQ (reference sequence). CDR3 length: 17 residues. The ends lost 5 bases at V and 0 bases at J; junction bases unmatched: 10.

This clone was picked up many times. In DNA, the CDR3 is TGCGCCAGCAGCCAAGCACTGGTGTCCTACAATGAGCAGTTCTTC. Translation: CASSQALVSYNEQFF. The chain employs TRBV4-3 and TRBJ2-1; D is unresolved. Trimming took 1 base from V and 1 from J, leaving 8 bases between them. Germline CDR1 and CDR2: LGHNA and YSLEER. The CDR3 consists of 15 residues.

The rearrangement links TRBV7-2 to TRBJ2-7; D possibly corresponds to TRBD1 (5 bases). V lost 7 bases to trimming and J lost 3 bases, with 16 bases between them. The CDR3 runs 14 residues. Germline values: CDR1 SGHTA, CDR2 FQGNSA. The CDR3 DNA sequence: TGTGCCAGCACCCACCTAGGGGCTTACTACGAGCAGTACTTC. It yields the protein CASTHLGAYYEQYF.

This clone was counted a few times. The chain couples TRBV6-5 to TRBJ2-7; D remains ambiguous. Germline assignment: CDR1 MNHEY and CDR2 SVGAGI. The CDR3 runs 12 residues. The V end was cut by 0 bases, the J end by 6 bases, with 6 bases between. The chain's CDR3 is CASSYSTGEQYF. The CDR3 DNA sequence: TGTGCCAGCAGTTACTCAACTGGCGAGCAGTACTTC.

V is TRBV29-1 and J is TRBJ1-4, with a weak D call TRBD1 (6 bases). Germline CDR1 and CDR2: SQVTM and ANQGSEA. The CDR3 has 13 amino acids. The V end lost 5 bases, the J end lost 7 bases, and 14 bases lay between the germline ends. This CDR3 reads CSVRGVFGEKLFF. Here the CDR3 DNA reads TGCAGCGTTAGGGGGGTGTTCGGTGAAAAACTGTTTTTT.

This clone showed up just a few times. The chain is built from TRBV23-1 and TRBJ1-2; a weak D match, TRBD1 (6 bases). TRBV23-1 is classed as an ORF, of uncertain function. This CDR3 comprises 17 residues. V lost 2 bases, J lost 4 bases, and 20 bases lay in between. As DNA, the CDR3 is TGCGCCAGCAGTCAAGGACAGTCCCTGGTGGCTATCTATGGCTACACCTTC. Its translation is CASSQGQSLVAIYGYTF.

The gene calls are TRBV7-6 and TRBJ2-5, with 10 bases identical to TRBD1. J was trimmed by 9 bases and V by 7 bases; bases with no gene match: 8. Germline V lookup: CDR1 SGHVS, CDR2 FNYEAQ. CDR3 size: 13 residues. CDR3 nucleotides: TGTGCCAGCACCCCCGGACAGGGGGGGGCCCAGTACTTC. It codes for CASTPGQGGAQYF.

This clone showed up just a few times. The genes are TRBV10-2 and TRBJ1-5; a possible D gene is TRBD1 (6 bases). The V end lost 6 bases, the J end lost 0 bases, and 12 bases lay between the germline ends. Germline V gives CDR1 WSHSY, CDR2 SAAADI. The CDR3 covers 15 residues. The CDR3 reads CASRAGVDSNQPQHF. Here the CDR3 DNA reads TGCGCCAGCAGGGCAGGGGTGGATAGCAATCAGCCCCAGCATTTT.

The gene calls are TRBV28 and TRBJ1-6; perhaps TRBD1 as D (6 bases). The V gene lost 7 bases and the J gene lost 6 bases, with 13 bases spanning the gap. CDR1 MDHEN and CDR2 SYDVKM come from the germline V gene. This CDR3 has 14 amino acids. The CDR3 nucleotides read TGTGCCAGCAAAGTGCACAGGGCTAATTCACCCCTCCACTTT. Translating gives CASKVHRANSPLHF.